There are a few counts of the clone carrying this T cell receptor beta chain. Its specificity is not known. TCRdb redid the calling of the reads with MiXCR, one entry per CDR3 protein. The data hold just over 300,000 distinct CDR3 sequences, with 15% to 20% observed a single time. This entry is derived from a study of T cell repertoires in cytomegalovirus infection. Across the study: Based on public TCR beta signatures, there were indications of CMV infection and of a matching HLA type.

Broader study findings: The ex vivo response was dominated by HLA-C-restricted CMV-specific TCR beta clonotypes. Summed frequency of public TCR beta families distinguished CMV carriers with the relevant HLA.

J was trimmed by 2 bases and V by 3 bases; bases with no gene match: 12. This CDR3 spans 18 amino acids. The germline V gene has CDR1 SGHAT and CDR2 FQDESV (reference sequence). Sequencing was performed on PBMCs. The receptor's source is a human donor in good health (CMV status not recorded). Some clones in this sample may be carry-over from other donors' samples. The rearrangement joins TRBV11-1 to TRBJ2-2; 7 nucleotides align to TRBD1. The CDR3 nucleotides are TGTGCCAGCAGCTTCGCAGGGGGTTTAGCAGCAAACACCGGGGAGCTGTTTTTT. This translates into CASSFAGGLAANTGELFF.